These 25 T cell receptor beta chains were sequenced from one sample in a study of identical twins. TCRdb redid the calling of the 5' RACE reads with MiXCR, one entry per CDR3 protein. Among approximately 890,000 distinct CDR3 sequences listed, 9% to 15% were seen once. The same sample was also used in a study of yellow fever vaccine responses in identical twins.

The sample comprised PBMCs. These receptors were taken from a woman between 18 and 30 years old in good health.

CDR3 nucleotides: TGCAGCGTAAACGGACTAGCGGGAGTGGGAGATACGCAGTATTTT. Translating gives CSVNGLAGVGDTQYF. This rearrangement joins TRBV29-1 to TRBJ2-3; 13 bases map to TRBD2. Germline V gives CDR1 SQVTM, CDR2 ANQGSEA. The trim removed 6 bases at V and 5 bases at J, leaving 8 bases unmatched. CDR3 length: 15 residues.

The CDR3 protein is CASSLSLDTGSYEQYF. DNA for the CDR3: TGTGCCAGCAGTTTATCTCTGGACACAGGTTCCTACGAGCAGTACTTC. The J gene is TRBJ2-7, the V gene TRBV28, with D possibly being TRBD1 (5 bases). V was trimmed by 1 base and J by 1 base, leaving 14 bases between them. CDR1 and CDR2 (germline): MDHEN, SYDVKM. This CDR3 is 16 amino acids long.

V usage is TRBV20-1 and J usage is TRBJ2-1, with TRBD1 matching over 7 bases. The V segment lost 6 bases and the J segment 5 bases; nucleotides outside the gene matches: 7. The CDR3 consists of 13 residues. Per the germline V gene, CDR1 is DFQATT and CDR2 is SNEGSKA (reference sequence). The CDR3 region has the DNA TGCAGTGCCCCGGGACAGTTAAACAATGAGCAGTTCTTC. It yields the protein CSAPGQLNNEQFF.

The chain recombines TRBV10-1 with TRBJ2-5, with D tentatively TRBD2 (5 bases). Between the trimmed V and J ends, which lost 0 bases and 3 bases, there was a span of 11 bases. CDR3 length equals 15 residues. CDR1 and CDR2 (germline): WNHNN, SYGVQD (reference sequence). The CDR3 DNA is TGCGCCAGCAGTGAGTCTAGCGCCGCTAAAGAGACCCAGTACTTC. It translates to CASSESSAAKETQYF.

CDR3 bases: TGTGCCACCAGTGACGCGTGGAGGGGACACTATGGCTACACCTTC. This translates into CATSDAWRGHYGYTF. This chain links TRBV24-1 with TRBJ1-2; D perhaps matches TRBD1 (5 bases). Germline V gives CDR1 KGHDR, CDR2 SFDVKD. The CDR3 covers 15 residues. Trimming pared 4 bases from V and 3 bases from J, leaving 14 bases between.

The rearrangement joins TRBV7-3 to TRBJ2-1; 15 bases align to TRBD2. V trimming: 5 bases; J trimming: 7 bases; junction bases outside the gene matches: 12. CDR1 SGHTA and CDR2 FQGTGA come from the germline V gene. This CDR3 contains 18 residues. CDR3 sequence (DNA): TGTGCCAGCAGCCCCTATGGGGGGACTAGCGGGAGGAAAAATGAGCAGTTCTTC. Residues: CASSPYGGTSGRKNEQFF.

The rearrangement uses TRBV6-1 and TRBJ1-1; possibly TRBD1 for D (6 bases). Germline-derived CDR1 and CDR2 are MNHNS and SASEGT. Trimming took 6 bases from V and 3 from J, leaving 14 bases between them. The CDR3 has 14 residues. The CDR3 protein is CASRKTGLDTEAFF. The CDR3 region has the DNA TGTGCCAGCAGGAAAACAGGGTTGGACACTGAAGCTTTCTTT.

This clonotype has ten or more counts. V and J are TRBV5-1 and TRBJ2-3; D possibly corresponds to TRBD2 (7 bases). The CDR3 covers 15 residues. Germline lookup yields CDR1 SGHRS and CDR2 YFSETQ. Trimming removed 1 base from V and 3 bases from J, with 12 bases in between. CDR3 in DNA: TGCGCCAGCAGCTTGTCTCGGGGGGCGACAGATACGCAGTATTTT. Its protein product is CASSLSRGATDTQYF.

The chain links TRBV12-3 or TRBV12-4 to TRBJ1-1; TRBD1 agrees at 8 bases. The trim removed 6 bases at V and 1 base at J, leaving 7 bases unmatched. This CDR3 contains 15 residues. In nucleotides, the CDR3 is TGTGCCAGCAGGGAGAGGGACAGGAGGAACACTGAAGCTTTCTTT. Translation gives CASRERDRRNTEAFF.

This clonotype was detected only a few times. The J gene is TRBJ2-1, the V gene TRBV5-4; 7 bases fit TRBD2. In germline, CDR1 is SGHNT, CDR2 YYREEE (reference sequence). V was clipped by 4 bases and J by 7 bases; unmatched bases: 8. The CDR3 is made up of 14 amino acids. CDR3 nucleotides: TGTGCCAGCAGCCCCGGGGAGGGTTGGAATGAGCAGTTCTTC. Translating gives CASSPGEGWNEQFF.

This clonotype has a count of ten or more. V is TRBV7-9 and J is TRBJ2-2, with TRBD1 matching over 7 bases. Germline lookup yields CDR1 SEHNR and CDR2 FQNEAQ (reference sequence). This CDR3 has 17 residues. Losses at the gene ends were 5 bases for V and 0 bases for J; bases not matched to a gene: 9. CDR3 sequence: CASSPLFGTANTGELFF. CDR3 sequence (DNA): TGTGCCAGCAGCCCGCTCTTCGGGACAGCGAACACCGGGGAGCTGTTTTTT. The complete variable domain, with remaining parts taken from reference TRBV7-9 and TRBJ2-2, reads DTGVSQNPRHKITKRGQNVTFRCDPISEHNRLYWYRQTLGQGPEFLTYFQNEAQLEKSRLLSDRFSAERPKGSFSTLEIQRTEQGDSAMYLCASSPLFGTANTGELFFGEGSRLTVL.

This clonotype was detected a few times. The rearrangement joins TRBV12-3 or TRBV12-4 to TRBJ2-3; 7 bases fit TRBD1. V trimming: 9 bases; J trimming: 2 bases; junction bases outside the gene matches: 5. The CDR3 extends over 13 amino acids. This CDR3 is CASPRGHTDTQYF. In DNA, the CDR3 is TGTGCCAGTCCGAGGGGGCACACAGATACGCAGTATTTT.

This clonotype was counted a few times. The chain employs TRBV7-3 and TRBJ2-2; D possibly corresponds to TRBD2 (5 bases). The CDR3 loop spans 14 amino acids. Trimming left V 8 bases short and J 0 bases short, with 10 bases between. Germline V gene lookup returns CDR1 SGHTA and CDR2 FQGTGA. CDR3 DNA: TGTGCCAGCCGACTACCTTCGAACACCGGGGAGCTGTTTTTT. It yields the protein CASRLPSNTGELFF.

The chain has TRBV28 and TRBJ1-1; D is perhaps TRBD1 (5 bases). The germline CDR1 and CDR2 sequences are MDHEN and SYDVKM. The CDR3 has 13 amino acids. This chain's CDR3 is CVTILQGNTEAFF. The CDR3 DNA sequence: TGTGTCACCATACTTCAGGGGAACACTGAAGCTTTCTTT.

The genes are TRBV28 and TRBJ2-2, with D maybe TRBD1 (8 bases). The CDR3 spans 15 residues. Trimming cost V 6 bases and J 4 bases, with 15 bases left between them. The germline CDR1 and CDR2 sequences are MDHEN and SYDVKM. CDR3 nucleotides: TGTGCCAGCAGCCCGGACAGGGAGGGCACCGGGGAGCTGTTTTTT. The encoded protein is CASSPDREGTGELFF.

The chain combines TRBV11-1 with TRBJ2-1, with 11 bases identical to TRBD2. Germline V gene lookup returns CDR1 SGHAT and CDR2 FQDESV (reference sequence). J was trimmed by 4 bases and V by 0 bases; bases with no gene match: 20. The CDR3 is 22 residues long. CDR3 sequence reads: CASSLAIRPTSVGTSGYNEQFF. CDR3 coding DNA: TGTGCCAGCAGCTTAGCGATCCGACCCACCTCAGTCGGGACTAGCGGTTACAATGAGCAGTTCTTC.

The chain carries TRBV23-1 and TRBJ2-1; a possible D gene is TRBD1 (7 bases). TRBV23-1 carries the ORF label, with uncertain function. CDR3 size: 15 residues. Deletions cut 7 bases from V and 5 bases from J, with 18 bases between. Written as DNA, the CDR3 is TGCGCCAGCAAAACACGCGGCAGGGGGGACAATGAGCAGTTCTTC. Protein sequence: CASKTRGRGDNEQFF.

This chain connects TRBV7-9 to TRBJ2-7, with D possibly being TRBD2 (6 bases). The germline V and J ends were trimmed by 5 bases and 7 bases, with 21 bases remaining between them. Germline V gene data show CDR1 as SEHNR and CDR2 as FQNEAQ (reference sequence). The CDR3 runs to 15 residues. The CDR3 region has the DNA TGTGCCAGCAGCCCTAGCGCCGGGGCCAATTTAGAGCAGTACTTC. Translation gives CASSPSAGANLEQYF.

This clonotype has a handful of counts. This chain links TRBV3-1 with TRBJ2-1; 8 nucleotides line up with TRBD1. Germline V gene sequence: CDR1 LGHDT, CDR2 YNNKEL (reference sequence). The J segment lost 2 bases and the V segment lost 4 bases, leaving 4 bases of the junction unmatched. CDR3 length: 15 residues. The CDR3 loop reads CASSPDRVPYNEQFF. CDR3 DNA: TGTGCCAGCAGCCCGGACAGGGTACCCTACAATGAGCAGTTCTTC.

The CDR3 is CASSSTWTGGGKPYEQYF. The CDR3 DNA reads as TGCGCCAGCAGCTCGACGTGGACAGGGGGCGGGAAACCCTACGAGCAGTACTTC. The chain couples TRBV5-1 to TRBJ2-7; 11 nucleotides match TRBD1. V trimming: 3 bases; J trimming: 2 bases; junction bases outside the gene matches: 13. Germline loops: CDR1 SGHRS, CDR2 YFSETQ. This CDR3 is built from 18 residues.

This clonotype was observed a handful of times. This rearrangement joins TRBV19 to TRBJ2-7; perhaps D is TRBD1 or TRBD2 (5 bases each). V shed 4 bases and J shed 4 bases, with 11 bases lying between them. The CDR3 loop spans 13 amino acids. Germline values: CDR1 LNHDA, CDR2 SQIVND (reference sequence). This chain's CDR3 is CASSTNWGYEQYF. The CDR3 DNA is TGTGCCAGTAGTACAAACTGGGGGTACGAGCAGTACTTC.

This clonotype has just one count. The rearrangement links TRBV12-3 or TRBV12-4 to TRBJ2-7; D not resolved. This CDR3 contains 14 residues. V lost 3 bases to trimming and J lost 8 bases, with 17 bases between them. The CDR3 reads CASSLVDPYVKQYF. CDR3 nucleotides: TGTGCCAGCAGTTTGGTCGACCCCTACGTCAAGCAGTACTTC.

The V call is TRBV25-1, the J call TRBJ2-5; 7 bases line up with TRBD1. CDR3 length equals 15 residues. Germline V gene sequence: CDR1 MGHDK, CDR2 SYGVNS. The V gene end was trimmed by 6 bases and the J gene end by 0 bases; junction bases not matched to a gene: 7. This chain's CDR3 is CASSLRDRHQETQYF. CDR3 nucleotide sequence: TGTGCCAGCAGCCTCCGGGACAGACACCAAGAGACCCAGTACTTC.

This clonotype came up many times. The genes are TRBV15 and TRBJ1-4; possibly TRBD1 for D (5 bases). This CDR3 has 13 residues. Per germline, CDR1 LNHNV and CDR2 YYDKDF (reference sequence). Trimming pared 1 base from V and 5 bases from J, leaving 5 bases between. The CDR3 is CATSRGQNEKLFF. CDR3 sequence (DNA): TGTGCCACCAGCAGAGGACAGAATGAAAAACTGTTTTTT.

The CDR3, as DNA: TGTGCCAGCAGCCGTACTAGCGGGGGGGCGGTCTACAATGAGCAGTTCTTC. This encodes CASSRTSGGAVYNEQFF. The V call is TRBV7-2, the J call TRBJ2-1, with 13 bases that match TRBD2. This CDR3 is 17 amino acids long. The V gene's germline CDR1 is SGHTA and CDR2 FQGNSA. The V segment lost 5 bases and the J segment 3 bases; nucleotides outside the gene matches: 7.